This passage covers 28 T cell receptor beta chains from one sample sequenced in a study of human T cells and chemical hapten exposure. TCRdb re-derived calls from the RACE reads in MiXCR, one entry per CDR3 protein. The sample includes tens of thousands of distinct CDR3 sequences, roughly 10% of them seen just once. Specified time point: patch test 2, 6 weeks after DPC sensitization. The treatment here: therapeutic diphenylcyclopropenone sensitization with weekly scalp DPC. This sample comprised whole blood, obtained in connection with sensitization to the hapten diphenylcyclopropenone (DPC). All receptors derive from a woman under 40 with alopecia areata. Some clones in this sample may be carry-over from other donors' samples.

Ten or more counts support this clonotype. The chain carries TRBV5-4 and TRBJ2-2; D tentatively reads TRBD1 or TRBD2 (5 bases each). The CDR3 is 15 residues long. With 9 bases removed from V and 3 bases from J, the gap between germline ends came to 18 bases. Germline-derived CDR1 and CDR2 are SGHNT and YYREEE (reference sequence). DNA of the CDR3: TGTGCCACCACATTTGGGGGAAGGGACACCGGGGAGCTGTTTTTT. This encodes CATTFGGRDTGELFF.

The chain joins TRBV28 to TRBJ1-4, with 7 positions matching TRBD1. This CDR3 is 15 amino acids long. Germline assignment: CDR1 MDHEN and CDR2 SYDVKM. V was pared by 6 bases and J by 7 bases, with 11 bases of the junction left unmatched. The DNA for the CDR3 is TGTGCCAGCAGCCAGGGGGGAGGACTAGGTGAAAAACTGTTTTTT. This encodes CASSQGGGLGEKLFF.

This clonotype was detected ten times or more. This rearrangement joins TRBV5-5 to TRBJ2-3, with 7 positions matching TRBD2. V shed 1 base and J 1 base; nucleotides not matched to a gene: 3. Germline CDR1 is SGHKS and CDR2 is YYEKEE (reference sequence). This CDR3 region has 15 residues. In nucleotides, the CDR3 is TGTGCCAGCAGCTTGCGGCTAGCGGGCACAGATACGCAGTATTTT. Its translation is CASSLRLAGTDTQYF.

Many counts were recorded for this clonotype. The chain recombines TRBV5-6 with TRBJ2-6; D remains unclear. Germline V CDR1 and CDR2: SGHDT, YYEEEE. Trimming took off 2 bases at V and 0 bases at J, with 12 bases between the two ends. The CDR3 loop spans 17 amino acids. The CDR3 loop is CASSFSGTHSGANVLTF. In nucleotides, the CDR3 is TGTGCCAGCAGCTTTTCAGGCACACACTCTGGGGCCAACGTCCTGACTTTC.

This clonotype was detected ten times or more. The chain recombines TRBV29-1 with TRBJ2-7; TRBD1 aligns across 9 bases. The CDR3 extends over 14 amino acids. The V and J ends lost 7 bases and 6 bases, in that order; junction bases with no gene match: 13. The V gene's germline CDR1 is SQVTM and CDR2 ANQGSEA. Written as DNA, the CDR3 is TGCAGCGCTCAGGAAGGGACAGGGTCGATCGAGCAGTACTTC. Translated, it gives CSAQEGTGSIEQYF.

This clonotype was seen at least ten times. This chain links TRBV18 with TRBJ1-5; 9 nucleotides align to TRBD1. This CDR3 has 15 residues. The junction had 4 bases not matched to a gene; V was cut back by 3 bases and J by 4 bases. Germline V CDR1 and CDR2: KGHSH, LQKENI. The CDR3 reads CASSPDGTGNQPQHF. The CDR3 nucleotides are TGTGCCAGCTCACCCGACGGGACAGGGAATCAGCCCCAGCATTTT.

This clonotype occurred a few times. The genes are TRBV4-2 and TRBJ2-3, with D tentatively TRBD1 (6 bases). V was trimmed by 3 bases and J by 8 bases, leaving 15 bases between them. CDR3 length: 14 residues. Germline CDR1 reads LGHNA; CDR2 reads YNFKEQ. The CDR3 here is CASSQGTGLGTQYF. Written as DNA, the CDR3 is TGTGCCAGCAGCCAGGGAACAGGGCTTGGTACGCAGTATTTT.

Only a few counts were recorded for this clonotype. The chain links TRBV18 to TRBJ1-1, with no clear D. The germline V and J ends were trimmed by 6 bases and 2 bases, with 10 bases remaining between them. From germline, CDR1 is KGHSH and CDR2 LQKENI. The CDR3 extends over 13 amino acids. CDR3 loop: CASSEGVNTEAFF. In DNA form, the CDR3 reads TGTGCCAGCTCGGAAGGAGTTAACACTGAAGCTTTCTTT.

This clonotype was counted ten times or more. The chain employs TRBV19 and TRBJ2-7; tentatively, D is TRBD1 (5 bases). Per germline, CDR1 LNHDA and CDR2 SQIVND (reference sequence). V lost 3 bases, J lost 1 base, and 10 bases lay in between. CDR3 length: 14 residues. The CDR3 DNA is TGTGCCAGTAGTATTCGCCAGGGTTCCTACGAGCAGTACTTC. This encodes CASSIRQGSYEQYF.

This clonotype appeared many times. This chain joins TRBV7-9 and TRBJ1-2; unclear D gene. With 0 bases removed from V and 4 bases from J, the gap between germline ends came to 9 bases. There are 14 residues in the CDR3. Germline assignment: CDR1 SEHNR and CDR2 FQNEAQ (reference sequence). CDR3 sequence: CASSLALAGYGYTF. The CDR3 DNA is TGTGCCAGCAGCTTAGCGTTGGCCGGCTATGGCTACACCTTC.

The gene calls are TRBV6-1 and TRBJ1-4; TRBD1 matches 7 bases. The V and J ends lost 7 bases and 4 bases, in that order; junction bases with no gene match: 9. Germline CDR1 reads MNHNS; CDR2 reads SASEGT. The CDR3 length is 15 residues. The CDR3 nucleotides read TGTGCCAGCATTGGGGCACAGGGGTTTAATGAAAAACTGTTTTTT. Protein sequence: CASIGAQGFNEKLFF.

This clonotype was counted at least ten times. The V gene is TRBV20-1, the J gene TRBJ2-3; D uncertain. The CDR3 loop spans 13 amino acids. Trimming took 1 base from V and 0 from J, leaving 5 bases between them. CDR1 and CDR2 (germline): DFQATT, SNEGSKA (reference sequence). As DNA, the CDR3 is TGCAGTGCTAGAGCGGACAGCACAGATACGCAGTATTTT. It encodes CSARADSTDTQYF.

This clonotype was counted ten times or more. The V gene is TRBV20-1, the J gene TRBJ1-5, with D perhaps matching TRBD1 (5 bases). This CDR3 comprises 14 residues. Deletions cut 4 bases from V and 1 base from J, with 11 bases between. The germline CDR1 and CDR2 sequences are DFQATT and SNEGSKA (reference sequence). The CDR3 DNA follows: TGCAGTGCTAAGTTTACAGGAAGCAATCAGCCCCAGCATTTT. Its protein is CSAKFTGSNQPQHF.

This clonotype was counted many times. This chain connects TRBV2 to TRBJ1-2, with D unresolved. The CDR3 spans 12 residues. Germline CDR1 reads SNHLY; CDR2 reads FYNNEI. V was clipped by 4 bases and J by 6 bases, with 9 bases between them. The chain's CDR3 is CASSAVGDGYTF. The CDR3 bases are TGTGCCAGCAGTGCGGTCGGGGATGGCTACACCTTC. Full variable domain (rest looked up from reference TRBV2 and TRBJ1-2): EPEVTQTPSHQVTQMGQEVILRCVPISNHLYFYWYRQILGQKVEFLVSFYNNEISEKSEIFDDQFSVERPDGSNFTLKIRSTKLEDSAMYFCASSAVGDGYTFGSGTRLTVV.

This clonotype has at least ten counts. This chain uses TRBV20-1 with TRBJ1-4; TRBD1 aligns across 7 bases. The CDR3 totals 12 residues. V lost 5 bases and J lost 5; bases outside the gene matches: 2. CDR1 and CDR2 (germline): DFQATT, SNEGSKA (reference sequence). The CDR3 here is CSAATGNEKLFF. The CDR3 bases are TGCAGTGCTGCGACAGGGAATGAAAAACTGTTTTTT.

The rearrangement links TRBV27 to TRBJ1-5; D unresolved. Germline V gene sequence: CDR1 MNHEY, CDR2 SMNVEV (reference sequence). V lost 3 bases, J lost 0 bases, and 6 bases lay in between. The CDR3 extends over 14 amino acids. CDR3 DNA: TGTGCCAGCAGTTTCAGGCTTAGCAATCAGCCCCAGCATTTT. This codes for CASSFRLSNQPQHF.

The chain carries TRBV7-2 and TRBJ2-1, with 7 bases fitting TRBD1. The CDR3 is 14 amino acids. Germline V gene data show CDR1 as SGHTA and CDR2 as FQGNSA. The J segment lost 6 bases and the V segment lost 5 bases, leaving 7 bases of the junction unmatched. DNA of the CDR3: TGTGCCAGCAGCCCCGGGACAGACTCCAATGAGCAGTTCTTC. It codes for CASSPGTDSNEQFF.

This clonotype was observed many times. This chain uses TRBV29-1 with TRBJ2-1; 15 nucleotides line up with TRBD2. CDR1 and CDR2 from the germline V gene are SQVTM and ANQGSEA. This CDR3 comprises 18 residues. The V and J ends lost 4 bases and 2 bases, in that order; junction bases with no gene match: 9. The CDR3 spells CSVAGTSGRSLTYNEQFF. CDR3 DNA sequence: TGCAGCGTTGCCGGGACTAGCGGGAGGTCTCTCACCTACAATGAGCAGTTCTTC.

This chain joins TRBV5-1 and TRBJ2-1; D uncertain. V lost 0 bases, J lost 10 bases, and 8 bases lay in between. The CDR3 length is 12 residues. Germline assignment: CDR1 SGHRS and CDR2 YFSETQ. CDR3 DNA sequence: TGCGCCAGCAGCTTGGATGGGCACGAGCAGTTCTTC. This encodes CASSLDGHEQFF.

This clonotype was counted at least ten times. The genes are TRBV18 and TRBJ2-7; TRBD1 is a possible D gene (5 bases). This CDR3 contains 14 residues. With 1 base removed from V and 5 bases from J, the gap between germline ends came to 12 bases. Germline assignment: CDR1 KGHSH and CDR2 LQKENI. The CDR3 nucleotides read TGTGCCAGCTCACCACGGGAAGGGGTGGACGAGCAGTACTTC. Amino acids: CASSPREGVDEQYF. The full variable domain, with the rest looked up from reference TRBV18 and TRBJ2-7, is NAGVMQNPRHLVRRRGQEARLRCSPMKGHSHVYWYRQLPEEGLKFMVYLQKENIIDESGMPKERFSAEFPKEGPSILRIQQVVRGDSAAYFCASSPREGVDEQYFGPGTRLTVT.

This clonotype has a count of ten or more. The CDR3 region has the DNA TGTGCCAGCTCACCAGACGATCAGCCCCAGCATTTT. Translation gives CASSPDDQPQHF. The chain couples TRBV18 to TRBJ1-5; D remains ambiguous. Germline loops: CDR1 KGHSH, CDR2 LQKENI. CDR3 length: 12 amino acids. V was cut by 2 bases and J by 5 bases, with 4 bases left in between.

This clonotype came up many times. V and J are TRBV14 and TRBJ1-6; D call uncertain. V lost 5 bases, J lost 10 bases, and 6 bases lay in between. This CDR3 has 11 residues. Germline assignment: CDR1 SGHDN and CDR2 FVKESK. CDR3 nucleotides: TGTGCCAGCAGCTCCAGGTCACCCCTCCACTTT. Amino acid sequence: CASSSRSPLHF.

This clonotype was detected ten times or more. The rearrangement uses TRBV9 and TRBJ2-1; a weak D match, TRBD1 (6 bases). Germline V gene data show CDR1 as SGDLS and CDR2 as YYNGEE. Trimming took 0 bases from V and 10 from J, leaving 8 bases between them. The CDR3 is 12 amino acids. DNA of the CDR3: TGTGCCAGCAGCGTAGATCAGGGGGAGCAGTTCTTC. Protein product: CASSVDQGEQFF.

This clonotype was counted many times. The V call is TRBV6-5, the J call TRBJ2-6; D remains unclear. Germline assignment: CDR1 MNHEY and CDR2 SVGAGI. V was clipped by 2 bases and J by 0 bases, with 5 bases between them. The CDR3 consists of 15 residues. The CDR3: CASSYADSGANVLTF. The CDR3 DNA reads as TGTGCCAGCAGTTACGCAGACTCTGGGGCCAACGTCCTGACTTTC.

This clonotype was counted many times. The J gene is TRBJ1-2, the V gene TRBV29-1, with no clear D. The germline CDR1 and CDR2 sequences are SQVTM and ANQGSEA. There are 10 residues in the CDR3. Trimming left V 3 bases short and J 6 bases short, with 5 bases between. DNA for the CDR3: TGCAGCGTTGAGCAGGATGGCTACACCTTC. Its translation: CSVEQDGYTF.

The V gene is TRBV6-1, the J gene TRBJ2-3, with 11 bases identical to TRBD2. Germline CDR1 MNHNS, CDR2 SASEGT. The CDR3 covers 16 residues. The V gene end was trimmed by 5 bases and the J gene end by 3 bases; junction bases not matched to a gene: 7. In nucleotides, the CDR3 is TGTGCCAGCAGTTTTAGCGGGGGGGCCGTGACAGATACGCAGTATTTT. Translation gives CASSFSGGAVTDTQYF.

This clonotype has ten or more counts. In DNA, the CDR3 is TGTGCCAGCAGCCCTCTAGCGGGAGTGGGCACCGGGGAGCTGTTTTTT. Translation gives CASSPLAGVGTGELFF. The chain has TRBV14 and TRBJ2-2; 10 nucleotides align to TRBD2. The length of the CDR3 is 16 residues. Looked up from germline, CDR1 is SGHDN and CDR2 is FVKESK. V was pared by 4 bases and J by 4 bases, with 6 bases of the junction left unmatched.

This clonotype was detected many times. The chain carries TRBV6-6 and TRBJ2-1; no reliable D call. Germline V CDR1 and CDR2: MNHNY, SVGAGI (reference sequence). This CDR3 is built from 15 residues. Trimming left V 0 bases short and J 5 bases short, with 11 bases between. CDR3 loop: CASSYSTQLNNEQFF. Here the CDR3 DNA reads TGTGCCAGCAGTTACTCGACGCAACTAAACAATGAGCAGTTCTTC.